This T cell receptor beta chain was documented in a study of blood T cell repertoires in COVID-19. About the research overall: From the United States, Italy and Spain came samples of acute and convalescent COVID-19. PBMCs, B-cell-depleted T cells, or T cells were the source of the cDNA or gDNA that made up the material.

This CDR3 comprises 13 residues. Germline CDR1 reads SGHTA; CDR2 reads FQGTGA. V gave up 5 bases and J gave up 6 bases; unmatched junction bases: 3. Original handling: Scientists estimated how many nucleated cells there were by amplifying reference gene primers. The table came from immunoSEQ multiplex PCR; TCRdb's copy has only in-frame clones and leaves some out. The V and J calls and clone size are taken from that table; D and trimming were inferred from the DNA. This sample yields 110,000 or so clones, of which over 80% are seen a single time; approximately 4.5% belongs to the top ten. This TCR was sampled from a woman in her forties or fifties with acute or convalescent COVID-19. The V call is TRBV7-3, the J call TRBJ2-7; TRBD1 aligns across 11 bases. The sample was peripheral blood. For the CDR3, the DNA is TGTGCCAGCAGCGCCGGGACAGGGGGCGAGCAGTACTTC. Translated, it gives CASSAGTGGEQYF.